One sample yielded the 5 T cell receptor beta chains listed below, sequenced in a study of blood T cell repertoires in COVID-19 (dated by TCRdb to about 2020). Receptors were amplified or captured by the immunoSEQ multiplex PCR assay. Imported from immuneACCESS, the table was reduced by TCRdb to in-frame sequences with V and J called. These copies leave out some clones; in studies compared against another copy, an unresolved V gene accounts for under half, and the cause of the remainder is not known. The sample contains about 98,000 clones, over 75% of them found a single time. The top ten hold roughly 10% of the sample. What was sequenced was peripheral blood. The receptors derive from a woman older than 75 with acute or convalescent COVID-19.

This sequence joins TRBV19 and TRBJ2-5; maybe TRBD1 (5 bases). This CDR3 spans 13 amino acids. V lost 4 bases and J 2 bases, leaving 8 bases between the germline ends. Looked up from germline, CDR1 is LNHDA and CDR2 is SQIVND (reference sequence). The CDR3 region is CASSTGLQETQYF. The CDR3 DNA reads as TGTGCCAGTAGTACAGGGTTACAAGAGACCCAGTACTTC.

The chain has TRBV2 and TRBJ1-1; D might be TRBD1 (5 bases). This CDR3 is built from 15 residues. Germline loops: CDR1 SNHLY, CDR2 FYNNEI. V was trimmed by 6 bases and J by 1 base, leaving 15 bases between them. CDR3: CASRITAGRNTEAFF. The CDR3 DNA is TGTGCCAGCAGGATAACCGCGGGGCGGAACACTGAAGCTTTCTTT. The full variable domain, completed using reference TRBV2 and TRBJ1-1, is EPEVTQTPSHQVTQMGQEVILRCVPISNHLYFYWYRQILGQKVEFLVSFYNNEISEKSEIFDDQFSVERPDGSNFTLKIRSTKLEDSAMYFCASRITAGRNTEAFFGQGTRLTVV.

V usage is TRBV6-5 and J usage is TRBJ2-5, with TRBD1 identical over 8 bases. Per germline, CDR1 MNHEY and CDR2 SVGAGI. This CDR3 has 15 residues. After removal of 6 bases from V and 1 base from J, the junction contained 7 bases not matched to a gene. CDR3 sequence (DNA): TGTGCCAGCAGACCCTGGACAGGGCCCCAAGAGACCCAGTACTTC. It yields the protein CASRPWTGPQETQYF.

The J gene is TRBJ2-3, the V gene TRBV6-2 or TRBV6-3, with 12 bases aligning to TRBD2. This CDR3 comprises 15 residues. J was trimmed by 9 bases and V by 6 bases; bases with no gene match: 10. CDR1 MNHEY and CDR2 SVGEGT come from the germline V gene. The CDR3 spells CASSGLGLAGLTQYF. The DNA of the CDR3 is TGTGCCAGCAGCGGCCTCGGACTAGCGGGGCTGACGCAGTATTTT.

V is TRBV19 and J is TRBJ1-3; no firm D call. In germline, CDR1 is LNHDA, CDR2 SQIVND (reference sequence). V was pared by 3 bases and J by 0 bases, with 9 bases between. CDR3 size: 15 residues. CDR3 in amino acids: CASSMMAISGNTIYF. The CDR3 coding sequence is TGTGCCAGTAGTATGATGGCCATCTCTGGAAACACCATATATTTT.